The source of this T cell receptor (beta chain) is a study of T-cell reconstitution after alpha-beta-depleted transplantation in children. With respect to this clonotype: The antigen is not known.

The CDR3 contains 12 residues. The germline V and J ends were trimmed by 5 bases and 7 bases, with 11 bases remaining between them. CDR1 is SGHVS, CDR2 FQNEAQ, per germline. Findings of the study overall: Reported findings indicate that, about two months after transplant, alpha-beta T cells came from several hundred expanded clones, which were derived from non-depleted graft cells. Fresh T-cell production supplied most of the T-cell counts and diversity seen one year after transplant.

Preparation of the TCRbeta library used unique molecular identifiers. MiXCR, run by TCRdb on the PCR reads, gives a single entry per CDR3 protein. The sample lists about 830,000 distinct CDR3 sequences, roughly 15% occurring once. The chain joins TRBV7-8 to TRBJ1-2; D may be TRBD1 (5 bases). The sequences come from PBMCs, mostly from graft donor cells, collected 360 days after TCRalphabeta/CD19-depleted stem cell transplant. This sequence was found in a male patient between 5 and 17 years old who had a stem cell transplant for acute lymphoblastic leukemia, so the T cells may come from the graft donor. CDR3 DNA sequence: TGTGCCAGCAGCCCTCGGGACTCTGGCTACACCTTC. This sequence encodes CASSPRDSGYTF.